Below, 3 T cell receptor beta chains from the same sample are listed, as sequenced in a study of T cell responses to AZD1222 COVID-19 vaccine. Assay: immunoSEQ multiplex PCR; the TCRdb copy retains only in-frame clones and omits some. The sample includes roughly 100,000 clones, 80% to 90% of them seen just once. The sequencing used peripheral blood, collected on day 0 of AZD1222 vaccination. Receptor source: an adult in good health.

The gene calls are TRBV5-5 and TRBJ2-2; possibly TRBD2 for D (5 bases). CDR3 length: 15 residues. In germline, CDR1 is SGHKS, CDR2 YYEKEE (reference sequence). V was cut by 4 bases and J by 1 base, with 11 bases left in between. Written as DNA, the CDR3 is TGTGCCAGCAGCCCCGAGGGCCTGAACACCGGGGAGCTGTTTTTT. It encodes CASSPEGLNTGELFF.

The gene calls are TRBV4-1 and TRBJ2-1, with 12 bases identical to TRBD1. The CDR3 consists of 17 residues. The germline CDR1 and CDR2 sequences are MGHRA and YSYEKL. V shed 5 bases, J shed 2 bases, and the junction held 7 bases outside the gene matches. CDR3 sequence: CASSEGQGAPTYNEQFF. CDR3 nucleotide sequence: TGCGCCAGCAGCGAGGGACAGGGGGCTCCCACCTACAATGAGCAGTTCTTC.

The rearrangement joins TRBV24-1 to TRBJ1-3; the D is unclear. The CDR3 has 15 residues. Trimming took 6 bases from V and 2 from J, leaving 13 bases between them. The V gene's germline CDR1 is KGHDR and CDR2 SFDVKD. The CDR3 DNA follows: TGTGCCACCAGTTGCGGGGAGCAGGCTGGAAACACCATATATTTT. Protein product: CATSCGEQAGNTIYF.